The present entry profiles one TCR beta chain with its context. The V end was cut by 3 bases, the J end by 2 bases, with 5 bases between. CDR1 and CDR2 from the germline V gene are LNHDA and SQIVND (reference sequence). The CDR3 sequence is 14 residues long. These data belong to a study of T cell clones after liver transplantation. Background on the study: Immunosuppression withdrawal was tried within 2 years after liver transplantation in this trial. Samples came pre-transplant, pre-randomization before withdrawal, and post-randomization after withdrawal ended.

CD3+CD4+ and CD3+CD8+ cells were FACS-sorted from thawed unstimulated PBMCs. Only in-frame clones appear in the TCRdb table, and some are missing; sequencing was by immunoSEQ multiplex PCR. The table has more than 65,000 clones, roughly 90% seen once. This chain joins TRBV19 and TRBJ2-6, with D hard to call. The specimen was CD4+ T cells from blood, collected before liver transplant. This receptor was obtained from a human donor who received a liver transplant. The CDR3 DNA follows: TGTGCCAGTAGTATTTTTCCTGGGGCCAACGTCCTGACTTTC. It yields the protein CASSIFPGANVLTF. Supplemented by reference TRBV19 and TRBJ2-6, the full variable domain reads DGGITQSPKYLFRKEGQNVTLSCEQNLNHDAMYWYRQDPGQGLRLIYYSQIVNDFQKGDIAEGYSVSREKKESFPLTVTSAQKNPTAFYLCASSIFPGANVLTFGAGSRLTVL.